Presented here are 3 T cell receptor beta chains from one specimen sequenced in a study of PD-L1 blockade in urothelial cancer. The assay was immunoSEQ multiplex PCR, and TCRdb's table has in-frame clones only and misses some. The table lists approximately 90,000 clones, roughly 90% of them singletons, with about 1.7% in the top ten. The sample's time point: pretreatment peripheral blood. The sample was PBMCs, taken around atezolizumab (anti-PD-L1) treatment. The receptors derive from a man in his fifties or sixties with urothelial cancer.

This chain uses TRBV15 with TRBJ2-7; 9 bases are a match to TRBD1. The germline gives CDR1 LNHNV, CDR2 YYDKDF (reference sequence). J lost 3 bases, V lost 4 bases, and 4 bases had no gene match. The CDR3 totals 14 residues. The CDR3 sequence: CATSTDRGNYEQYF. The CDR3 DNA reads as TGTGCCACCAGCACGGACAGGGGAAACTACGAGCAGTACTTC.

V and J are TRBV5-1 and TRBJ2-1; D gene ambiguous. V lost 2 bases and J lost 7, with 13 bases in between. This CDR3 region has 14 residues. CDR1 and CDR2 from the germline V gene are SGHRS and YFSETQ. CDR3 DNA: TGCGCCAGCAGCTTAATCCCGGGTGAGAATGAGCAGTTCTTC. As protein: CASSLIPGENEQFF. The full variable domain, its missing parts supplied by reference TRBV5-1 and TRBJ2-1, is KAGVTQTPRYLIKTRGQQVTLSCSPISGHRSVSWYQQTPGQGLQFLFEYFSETQRNKGNFPGRFSGRQFSNSRSEMNVSTLELGDSALYLCASSLIPGENEQFFGPGTRLTVL.

This sequence joins TRBV5-1 and TRBJ2-1; TRBD2 matches 10 bases. The CDR3 is made up of 17 amino acids. In germline, CDR1 is SGHRS, CDR2 YFSETQ. V lost 5 bases and J lost 2; bases outside the gene matches: 10. CDR3 DNA sequence: TGCGCCAGCAGGCGGTCTAGCGGGAGTATTGCCTACAATGAGCAGTTCTTC. Translation gives CASRRSSGSIAYNEQFF.